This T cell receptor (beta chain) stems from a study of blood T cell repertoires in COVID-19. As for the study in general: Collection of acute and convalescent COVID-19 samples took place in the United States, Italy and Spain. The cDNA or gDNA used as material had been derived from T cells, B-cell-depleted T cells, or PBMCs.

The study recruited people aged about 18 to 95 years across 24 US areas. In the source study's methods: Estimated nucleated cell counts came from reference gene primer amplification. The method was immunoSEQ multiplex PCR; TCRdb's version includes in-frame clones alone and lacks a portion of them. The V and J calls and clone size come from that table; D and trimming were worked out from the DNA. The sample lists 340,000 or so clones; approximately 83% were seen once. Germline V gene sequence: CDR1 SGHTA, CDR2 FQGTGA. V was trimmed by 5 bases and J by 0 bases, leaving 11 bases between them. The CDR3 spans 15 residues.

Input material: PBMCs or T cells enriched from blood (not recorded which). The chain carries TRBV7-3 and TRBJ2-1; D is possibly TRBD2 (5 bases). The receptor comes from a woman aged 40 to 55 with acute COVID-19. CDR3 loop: CASSPPAASYNEQFF. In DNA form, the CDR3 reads TGTGCCAGCAGCCCACCAGCGGCCTCCTACAATGAGCAGTTCTTC.